A selection of T cell receptor beta chains follows, all from one sample in a study of response to subunit inactivated influenza vaccine. TCRdb re-derived calls from the RT-PCR reads in MiXCR, one entry per CDR3 protein. The table lists 550,000 to 600,000 distinct CDR3 sequences, about 11% of them singletons. The specimen was PBMCs from blood, collected on the day of vaccination. All receptors come from a man aged 50 to 59 who received an inactivated influenza vaccine. Both conserved end residues are part of each CDR3. A D gene is named only where the DNA matches it firmly. Size tells how often a clone was seen (once, few, many) or the class of an expanded clone, and some rows leave it out.

j_gene | v_gene | len | abundance | d_gene | CDR3aa | CDR3nt
TRBJ2-1 | TRBV7-2 | 16 | many | - | CASSLGGRGSYNEQFF | TGTGCCAGCAGCTTAGGAGGCAGGGGCTCCTACAATGAGCAGTTCTTC
TRBJ2-1 | TRBV15 | 16 | few | - | CATSRDRGPSYNEQFF | TGTGCCACCAGCAGAGATCGGGGACCATCCTACAATGAGCAGTTCTTC
TRBJ2-1 | TRBV7-8 | 16 | - | TRBD2 | CASSLGRLAVYNEQFF | TGTGCCAGCAGCTTAGGTCGACTAGCGGTTTACAATGAGCAGTTCTTC
TRBJ2-1 | TRBV29-1 | 14 | many | TRBD2 | CSVARGDLNNEQFF | TGCAGCGTCGCCCGGGGGGACTTGAACAATGAGCAGTTCTTC
TRBJ2-3 | TRBV10-1 | 12 | few | - | CASSESSDTQYF | TGCGCCAGCAGTGAGTCGTCAGATACGCAGTATTTT
TRBJ1-1 | TRBV5-6 | 13 | few | TRBD1 | CASSTRQGTEAFF | TGTGCCAGCAGCACTAGACAGGGCACTGAAGCTTTCTTT
TRBJ2-3 | TRBV6-1 | 17 | few | TRBD2 | CASSERLAGGIWDTQYF | TGTGCCAGCAGTGAGAGACTAGCGGGGGGAATATGGGATACGCAGTATTTT
TRBJ1-2 | TRBV20-1 | 13 | many | - | CSAFRDGIYGYTF | TGCAGTGCTTTTCGGGACGGAATCTATGGCTACACCTTC
TRBJ2-3 | TRBV5-1 | 15 | - | - | CASTREVGAPDTQYF | TGCGCCAGCACCCGTGAGGTTGGGGCACCAGATACGCAGTATTTT
TRBJ2-5 | TRBV7-2 | 14 | few | TRBD2 | CASSDGRSQETQYF | TGTGCCAGCAGCGACGGGAGGAGTCAAGAGACCCAGTACTTC